Reported below is one T cell receptor (beta chain). The data belong to a study of regulatory T cells in long-lasting Graves disease. The germline CDR1 and CDR2 sequences are LNHNV and YYDKDF (reference sequence). Trimming took off 6 bases at V and 11 bases at J, with 17 bases between the two ends. The CDR3 is 14 amino acids. Time point specified: newly diagnosed GD, antithyroid drugs for less than 3 months. Extracted RNA from PBMCs served as the source of the TCR library. Researchers made TCR beta libraries by using iRepertoire HTBI primers and running Arm-PCR on CDR3 regions. TCRdb re-called the multiplex PCR reads through MiXCR, storing one row per CDR3 protein. The sample carries around 320,000 distinct CDR3 sequences, roughly a sixth recorded once. This sample was also put to use in a study of T cells in Graves' hyperthyroidism and ophthalmopathy.

The chain is built from TRBV15 and TRBJ1-6; TRBD1 is a possible D gene (6 bases). The sample in question was peripheral blood mononuclear cells (PBMCs), obtained at new diagnosis, from a patient treated with antithyroid drugs. The sequence was obtained from a man aged 35 to 55 with Graves disease. Here the CDR3 reads CATRDRTVGAPLHF. DNA of the CDR3: TGTGCCACCAGGGACCGGACAGTTGGGGCACCCCTCCACTTT.